The 21 T cell receptor beta chains reported below all come from one sample, sequenced in a study of regulatory T cells in long-lasting Graves disease. Arm-PCR of CDR3 regions and iRepertoire HTBI primers were used to build TCR beta libraries. TCRdb analysed the multiplex PCR reads with MiXCR anew, one entry per CDR3 protein. The data contain roughly 420,000 distinct CDR3 sequences, about 15% of them singletons. Time point specified: newly diagnosed GD, antithyroid drugs for less than 3 months. PBMC-derived RNA was used for the TCR library. The data also belong to a second study, concerning T cells in Graves' hyperthyroidism and ophthalmopathy.

The starting material was peripheral blood mononuclear cells (PBMCs), obtained at new diagnosis, from a patient treated with antithyroid drugs. These receptors were obtained from a woman between 45 and 65 years old with Graves disease.

This clonotype was found many times. The J gene is TRBJ2-5, the V gene TRBV7-9; 10 positions match TRBD1. This CDR3 spans 15 amino acids. Trimming cost V 5 bases and J 6 bases; bases outside gene matches: 9. Germline V gives CDR1 SEHNR, CDR2 FQNEAQ (reference sequence). CDR3 region: CASSKGQGIPKTQYF. The CDR3 DNA is TGTGCCAGCAGCAAGGGACAGGGGATCCCGAAGACCCAGTACTTC.

Many counts were recorded for this clonotype. V is TRBV20-1 and J is TRBJ2-1; D is possibly TRBD1 or TRBD2 (7 bases each). From germline, CDR1 is DFQATT and CDR2 SNEGSKA (reference sequence). Trimming pared 6 bases from V and 4 bases from J, leaving 10 bases between. The length of the CDR3 is 12 residues. The CDR3 DNA follows: TGCAGTGCCAGGGGGGGTTACAATGAGCAGTTCTTC. This translates into CSARGGYNEQFF.

A few counts support this clonotype. This chain uses TRBV19 with TRBJ2-1; D is unclear. The CDR3 is 11 amino acids. The V end was cut by 6 bases, the J end by 7 bases, with 7 bases between. Germline V CDR1 and CDR2: LNHDA, SQIVND (reference sequence). As DNA, the CDR3 is TGTGCCAGTAGGTTGTTGAATGAGCAGTTCTTC. It yields the protein CASRLLNEQFF.

The rearrangement uses TRBV4-2 and TRBJ2-1; the D gene could be TRBD1 or TRBD2 (5 bases each). Germline CDR1 LGHNA, CDR2 YNFKEQ. The CDR3 length is 15 residues. Trimming left V 5 bases short and J 1 base short, with 12 bases between. The CDR3 spells CASSKGRGSYNEQFF. CDR3 in DNA: TGTGCCAGCAGCAAGGGACGAGGATCCTACAATGAGCAGTTCTTC.

This clonotype was seen a few times. The V call is TRBV5-1, the J call TRBJ2-3; D may be TRBD1 or TRBD2 (5 bases each). The germline V gene has CDR1 SGHRS and CDR2 YFSETQ. V was trimmed by 4 bases and J by 2 bases, leaving 11 bases between them. The CDR3 contains 14 residues. In DNA form, the CDR3 reads TGCGCCAGCAGCGTGGGACGGGACACAGATACGCAGTATTTT. Amino acids: CASSVGRDTDTQYF.

This clonotype was counted many times. The V and J genes are TRBV28 and TRBJ2-2, with D unclear. The CDR3 runs 15 residues. Trimming took off 2 bases at V and 1 base at J, with 8 bases between the two ends. CDR1 MDHEN and CDR2 SYDVKM come from the germline V gene. The DNA for the CDR3 is TGTGCCAGCAGTTTACCGGGTAGGAACACCGGGGAGCTGTTTTTT. Translation gives CASSLPGRNTGELFF.

This clonotype was detected ten times or more. V usage is TRBV27 and J usage is TRBJ2-7; D is ambiguous. The CDR3 consists of 15 residues. CDR1 MNHEY and CDR2 SMNVEV come from the germline V gene (reference sequence). V was cut by 2 bases and J by 1 base, with 12 bases left in between. This CDR3 reads CASSLSRSLSYEQYF. For the CDR3, the DNA is TGTGCCAGCAGTTTAAGCAGGAGCCTTTCCTACGAGCAGTACTTC.

This clonotype was found many times. The chain has TRBV10-1 and TRBJ2-7, with TRBD2 as a possible D gene (8 bases). V was shortened by 10 bases and J by 7 bases, with 29 bases between the two germline ends. Looked up from germline, CDR1 is WNHNN and CDR2 is SYGVQD (reference sequence). CDR3 length equals 16 residues. CDR3 bases: TGCGCCACCCGACGGGAGGGACAGTCCAATATGTGTGAGCAGTACTTC. Translated, it gives CATRREGQSNMCEQYF.

This clonotype was counted ten times or more. V is TRBV7-7 and J is TRBJ2-5; D possibly corresponds to TRBD1 (6 bases). CDR3 length equals 16 residues. The germline V gene has CDR1 SSHAT and CDR2 FNYEAQ (reference sequence). The ends were cut back, 0 bases at V and 5 bases at J, with 16 bases in the middle. CDR3 in DNA: TGTGCCAGCAGCTTAGCGCATTACAGGGTTTGGGAGACCCAGTACTTC. Encoded protein: CASSLAHYRVWETQYF.

The chain links TRBV11-2 to TRBJ2-7; D gene uncertain. This CDR3 has 14 amino acids. The germline CDR1 and CDR2 sequences are SGHAT and FQNNGV. V was shortened by 5 bases and J by 3 bases, with 14 bases between the two germline ends. CDR3 sequence reads: CASSPGLSLYEQYF. The DNA of the CDR3 is TGTGCCAGCAGCCCGGGCCTTTCGCTCTACGAGCAGTACTTC.

The sample holds many counts of this clonotype. This chain connects TRBV5-1 to TRBJ2-5; tentative D call: TRBD1 (7 bases). Between the trimmed V and J ends, which lost 4 bases and 5 bases, there was a span of 15 bases. The V gene's germline CDR1 is SGHRS and CDR2 YFSETQ. CDR3 length: 14 residues. The CDR3 is CASSITGEVETQYF. The CDR3 DNA reads TGCGCCAGCAGCATCACAGGGGAGGTGGAGACCCAGTACTTC. Supplemented by reference TRBV5-1 and TRBJ2-5, the full variable domain reads KAGVTQTPRYLIKTRGQQVTLSCSPISGHRSVSWYQQTPGQGLQFLFEYFSETQRNKGNFPGRFSGRQFSNSRSEMNVSTLELGDSALYLCASSITGEVETQYFGPGTRLLVL.

The chain is built from TRBV5-1 and TRBJ2-1; possibly TRBD1 or TRBD2 for D (5 bases each). Trimming removed 4 bases from V and 5 bases from J, with 13 bases in between. Germline loops: CDR1 SGHRS, CDR2 YFSETQ. The CDR3 is 14 residues long. The CDR3 DNA is TGCGCCAGCAGCCTCGGGACCCTTGACAATGAGCAGTTCTTC. Its translation: CASSLGTLDNEQFF. Full variable domain (remainder filled in from reference TRBV5-1 and TRBJ2-1): KAGVTQTPRYLIKTRGQQVTLSCSPISGHRSVSWYQQTPGQGLQFLFEYFSETQRNKGNFPGRFSGRQFSNSRSEMNVSTLELGDSALYLCASSLGTLDNEQFFGPGTRLTVL.

On this clonotype itself: The likely explanation is a read error, given a far larger clone one base away. The chain couples TRBV7-2 to TRBJ1-4, with D perhaps matching TRBD1 (6 bases). The CDR3 has 17 residues. CDR1 is SGHTA and CDR2 is FQGNSA in the germline V gene. V was cut by 2 bases and J by 9 bases, with 22 bases left in between. The CDR3 nucleotides are TGTGCCAGCAGCTTACGTTACAGGGAGTACAGTGAGAAAAAACTGTTTTTT. This sequence encodes CASSLRYREYSEKKLFF.

This clonotype showed up many times. The chain is built from TRBV7-6 and TRBJ2-7; D might be TRBD1 or TRBD2, each matching 5 bases. V shed 5 bases and J shed 3 bases, with 17 bases lying between them. Germline V gene sequence: CDR1 SGHVS, CDR2 FNYEAQ. This CDR3 is built from 15 residues. CDR3: CASSLIREMYYEQYF. For the CDR3, the DNA is TGTGCCAGCAGCCTTATCAGGGAGATGTACTACGAGCAGTACTTC.

This clonotype was seen repeatedly, ten times or more. The chain joins TRBV6-1 to TRBJ2-7; possible D gene TRBD2, 5 bases. V lost 8 bases and J lost 0, with 14 bases in between. Germline V CDR1 and CDR2: MNHNS, SASEGT. This CDR3 comprises 14 residues. Here the CDR3 DNA reads TGTGCCAGCGGACGGACTGCGAGCTCCTACGAGCAGTACTTC. This encodes CASGRTASSYEQYF.

This clonotype came up many times. The V and J genes are TRBV3-1 and TRBJ1-2, with a possible D match to TRBD1 (5 bases). V lost 2 bases and J lost 3, with 10 bases in between. Germline CDR1 reads LGHDT; CDR2 reads YNNKEL (reference sequence). CDR3 length: 14 amino acids. CDR3 bases: TGTGCCAGCAGCCAAAGGTCCAGGGACTATGGCTACACCTTC. It codes for CASSQRSRDYGYTF.

Many counts were recorded for this clonotype. The rearrangement joins TRBV6-5 to TRBJ2-7; 9 nucleotides agree with TRBD2. V was pared by 2 bases and J by 4 bases, with 15 bases of the junction left unmatched. Germline lookup yields CDR1 MNHEY and CDR2 SVGAGI. This CDR3 comprises 18 residues. The CDR3 loop reads CASSYPTSPTSGPYEQYF. The CDR3 bases are TGTGCCAGCAGTTACCCTACTAGCCCGACTAGCGGACCGTACGAGCAGTACTTC.

This clonotype was found many times. The chain's CDR3 is CAIRAGTETYEQYF. CDR3 nucleotide sequence: TGTGCCATCCGGGCCGGGACCGAGACCTACGAGCAGTACTTC. The V gene is TRBV10-3, the J gene TRBJ2-7; D assignment may be TRBD1 or TRBD2 (5 bases each). CDR1 ENHRY and CDR2 SYGVKD come from the germline V gene. The CDR3 length is 14 residues. Trimming pared 8 bases from V and 2 bases from J, leaving 16 bases between.

There are a few counts of this clonotype. The chain joins TRBV4-2 to TRBJ2-7; 14 bases map to TRBD2. CDR1 and CDR2 (germline): LGHNA, YNFKEQ. After removal of 4 bases from V and 5 bases from J, the junction contained 4 bases not matched to a gene. This CDR3 is 15 amino acids long. CDR3 nucleotides: TGTGCCAGCAGCCGGGGACTAGCGGGAGCAAACGAGCAGTACTTC. The encoded protein is CASSRGLAGANEQYF.

This clonotype turned up a few times. The chain has TRBV5-5 and TRBJ2-1; no clear D. V was trimmed by 1 base and J by 0 bases, leaving 5 bases between them. Germline V gene sequence: CDR1 SGHKS, CDR2 YYEKEE (reference sequence). This CDR3 comprises 14 residues. The CDR3 DNA reads as TGTGCCAGCAGCTTGTACGGCTCCTACAATGAGCAGTTCTTC. Translating it yields CASSLYGSYNEQFF.

This clonotype was picked up a small number of times. With a much larger clone just one base away, this may be a read error. The missing conserved phenylalanine or tryptophan at the end of this CDR3 makes a read error likely. The J gene is TRBJ1-1, the V gene TRBV6-1, with D unresolved. CDR3 length: 15 amino acids. Germline V lookup: CDR1 MNHNS, CDR2 SASEGT. Trimming took 7 bases from V and 1 from J, leaving 16 bases between them. The CDR3 loop is CASIPMGTENTEAFL. The DNA for the CDR3 is TGTGCCAGCATCCCCATGGGTACCGAGAACACTGAAGCTTTCCTT.